This TCR beta chain was observed in a study of T cells in Graves' hyperthyroidism and ophthalmopathy. Regarding the study as a whole: Separating ophthalmopathy from stable hyperthyroidism was achieved by a 13 V-J model.

Criteria for exclusion of patients were uncontrolled infection, other autoimmune disease, pregnancy or lactation. TCR beta CDR3 regions were amplified from RNA. First-round RT-PCR of the TCR CDR3 relied on the HTBI primer set. TCRdb redid the calling of the multiplex PCR reads with MiXCR, one entry per CDR3 protein. The repertoire holds 540,000 or so distinct CDR3 sequences, roughly 46% seen once, with 19% in the top ten. This clonotype appeared many times. Its cognate antigen is unknown. The clonotype originates from an adult woman with Graves' disease, either hyperthyroidism or ophthalmopathy (not recorded which). Sequencing was done on a sample of peripheral blood or thyroid tissue (not recorded which).

The CDR3 sequence: CASSSGGQDYEQYF. The CDR3 nucleotides read TGTGCCAGCAGCTCAGGGGGACAGGACTACGAGCAGTACTTC. The chain combines TRBV11-2 with TRBJ2-7; 8 positions agree with TRBD1. This CDR3 contains 14 residues. CDR1 SGHAT and CDR2 FQNNGV come from the germline V gene. V lost 4 bases, J lost 3 bases, and 5 bases stayed unmatched.